This TCR beta chain was identified in a study of blood T cell repertoires in COVID-19 (dated by TCRdb to 2020 to 2021). With regard to the full study: Samples covering the acute and convalescent phases of COVID-19 were provided by collaborators in the United States, Italy and Spain. Where available, HLA class I and class II types were obtained from metadata supplied by the sample provider rather than from assay-based typing. The prospective study material was composed of cDNA or gDNA derived from T cells, B-cell-depleted T cells, or PBMCs. The samples were drawn from two sources: the first 160 participants of the ongoing ImmuneRACE study, and 1,254 subjects contributed by 6 global collaborators. The repertoires were made available in a free public database intended to serve as a resource for research on the immune response to SARS-CoV-2. A de-identified subject ID, COVID-19 status, age in years and sex were almost always included in the sample metadata. The dataset comprised deeply sampled blood TCRbeta repertoires from subjects exposed to, actively infected with, or recovered from COVID-19. The paper's findings and limits, for the study overall: The amount of clinical and demographic metadata varied by source and participant and was provided uncurated.

Regarding this clone: The clone's antigen remains unknown. Nothing much larger sits one base from this clone, and base qualities are not available.

The immunoSEQ Assay, a bias-controlled multiplex PCR, was used to amplify TCRbeta CDR3 regions from genomic DNA. The source study handled its data this way. The number of nucleated cells in each sample was estimated from the amplification of reference gene primers within the assay. To quantify the absolute abundance of each unique TCRbeta CDR3 rearrangement, sequence reads were collapsed and filtered. For each sample, productive Simpson clonality was calculated as the square root of Simpson's diversity index over productive rearrangements. This immuneACCESS table, as held by TCRdb, lists in-frame sequences with V and J called but not all clones. Of the missing ones, under half trace to an unresolved V gene in checked studies; the others have no known cause. V, J and clone size were drawn from that table, and D and trimming were deduced from the DNA. The table for this sample lists 200,000 to 300,000 clones; approximately 90% of them were counted only once. Around 10% of the sample belongs to the ten largest clones.

In the prospective study, participants were about 18 to 95 years old, resided in 24 geographic areas of the United States, and were enrolled through a virtual design. In the prospective study, participants were assigned to cohorts based on the clinical history participants reported in a screening survey and a study questionnaire. Recovered participants in ImmuneRACE Cohort 3 were defined as having two consecutive negative NP/OP PCR tests, clearance from a healthcare professional, or resolution of symptoms. Each participant in the prospective study had whole blood, serum and a nasopharyngeal or oropharyngeal swab collected by mobile phlebotomists. Participants in the prospective study had the option to provide additional blood draws and questionnaires over an approximately 2-month period. Before DNA extraction, blood samples from the prospective study were shipped at room temperature or frozen.

Reading the germline V gene (reference sequence) gives CDR1 LNHDA and CDR2 SQIVND. The CDR3 has 14 amino acids, counting the end cysteine and phenylalanine. The kept DNA is CDR3 alone, 42 bases in frame from the first base. The junction carries 13 bases between V and J, which are trimmed by 3 bases and 5 bases respectively. The material sequenced was PBMCs or T cells enriched from blood (not recorded which). Here the chain combines TRBV19 and TRBJ2-5, and perhaps TRBD2 as D gene, on 6 matching bases. The clonotype was recovered from a man between 35 and 55 years old who had recovered from COVID-19. Read as DNA, the sequence is TGTGCCAGTAGTATTTCCCGGGAGACTGAGACCCAGTACTTC. It translates as CASSISRETETQYF. When the CDR3 is completed using the reference TRBV19 and TRBJ2-5 genes on either side, the full variable domain is DGGITQSPKYLFRKEGQNVTLSCEQNLNHDAMYWYRQDPGQGLRLIYYSQIVNDFQKGDIAEGYSVSREKKESFPLTVTSAQKNPTAFYLCASSISRETETQYFGPGTRLLVL.